The next 10 T cell receptor beta chains were all read from a single sample in a study of OX40 agonist ivuxolimab in advanced cancers. Produced via immunoSEQ multiplex PCR; TCRdb's table is partial and in-frame only. The table includes more than 50,000 clones, roughly 87% detected once. The specimen comprised CD4+ or CD8+ T cells sorted from blood, sampled in a trial of the OX40 agonist ivuxolimab. These receptors were collected from an adult with an advanced solid tumor such as melanoma, head and neck, liver or kidney cancer.

The table lists this clone with a count of one. The V and J genes are TRBV7-2 and TRBJ1-3; no reliable D call. This CDR3 spans 14 amino acids. V lost 1 base to trimming and J lost 3 bases, with 7 bases between them. The germline V gene has CDR1 SGHTA and CDR2 FQGNSA. For the CDR3, the DNA is TGTGCCAGCAGCTTAGTTGGGTTTGGAAACACCATATATTTT. Its protein is CASSLVGFGNTIYF. The whole variable domain, remainder taken from reference TRBV7-2 and TRBJ1-3, is GAGVSQSPSNKVTEKGKDVELRCDPISGHTALYWYRQSLGQGLEFLIYFQGNSAPDKSGLPSDRFSAERTGGSVSTLTIQRTQQEDSAVYLCASSLVGFGNTIYFGEGSWLTVV.

The V and J genes are TRBV5-6 and TRBJ1-5; D is unresolved. Trimming took off 2 bases at V and 4 bases at J, with 4 bases between the two ends. Germline values: CDR1 SGHDT, CDR2 YYEEEE. The CDR3 totals 12 residues. Here the CDR3 DNA reads TGTGCCAGCAGCTTTCAGAATCAGCCCCAGCATTTT. Its translation is CASSFQNQPQHF.

This sequence joins TRBV19 and TRBJ2-3; D gene uncertain. This CDR3 is 14 amino acids long. The V gene's germline CDR1 is LNHDA and CDR2 SQIVND (reference sequence). The V end lost 7 bases, the J end lost 2 bases, and 13 bases lay between the germline ends. The CDR3 DNA sequence: TGTGCCAGTAAGGCCCGATCCGCCACAGATACGCAGTATTTT. Its translation is CASKARSATDTQYF.

J is TRBJ2-3 and V is TRBV9; 7 nucleotides match TRBD2. Per the germline V gene, CDR1 is SGDLS and CDR2 is YYNGEE. The ends lost 4 bases at V and 6 bases at J; junction bases unmatched: 11. The CDR3 loop spans 15 amino acids. The CDR3 nucleotides read TGTGCCAGCAGCCCCGATGGGGGGGGTTCGGATACGCAGTATTTT. Protein: CASSPDGGGSDTQYF.

J is TRBJ1-2 and V is TRBV11-1; tentatively, D is TRBD1 (6 bases). Per germline, CDR1 SGHAT and CDR2 FQDESV (reference sequence). The CDR3 length is 14 residues. The ends were cut back, 5 bases at V and 7 bases at J, with 17 bases in the middle. The CDR3 nucleotides read TGTGCCAGCAGCCTACTTGGGGGGGCAGCTGGCTACACCTTC. Translated, it gives CASSLLGGAAGYTF.

The gene calls are TRBV5-1 and TRBJ2-5, with D tentatively TRBD1 (5 bases). CDR3 length: 15 residues. Germline lookup yields CDR1 SGHRS and CDR2 YFSETQ. Trimming shortened V by 0 bases and J by 2 bases, and 11 bases separated the two germline ends. The DNA of the CDR3 is TGCGCCAGCAGCTTGGGGGTGACAGAACAAGAGACCCAGTACTTC. Amino acid sequence: CASSLGVTEQETQYF.

This clone was found once. The V call is TRBV11-2, the J call TRBJ1-6; D remains unclear. Germline CDR1 is SGHAT and CDR2 is FQNNGV. The CDR3 runs to 13 residues. V was cut by 4 bases and J by 9 bases, with 10 bases left in between. The DNA for the CDR3 is TGTGCCAGCAGCTCAGAACAGTTTTCACCCCTCCACTTT. Protein: CASSSEQFSPLHF.

The chain links TRBV18 to TRBJ1-3; D unresolved. CDR1 and CDR2 from the germline V gene are KGHSH and LQKENI. V gave up 0 bases and J gave up 1 base, with 10 bases separating them. CDR3 length equals 16 residues. CDR3 DNA sequence: TGTGCCAGCTCACCACCGAGGGTTCTTTCTGGAAACACCATATATTTT. This translates into CASSPPRVLSGNTIYF.

This chain links TRBV4-3 with TRBJ2-1; D is possibly TRBD2 (7 bases). The CDR3 sequence is 16 residues long. The V and J ends lost 0 bases and 4 bases respectively, with 13 bases between them. CDR1 is LGHNA, CDR2 YSLEER, per germline. CDR3 loop: CASSQEDGRGYNEQFF. CDR3 DNA: TGCGCCAGCAGCCAAGAGGATGGGAGGGGGTACAATGAGCAGTTCTTC.

This clone was found once. The chain couples TRBV6-4 to TRBJ1-1; the D is unclear. This CDR3 contains 12 residues. Trimming cost V 2 bases and J 11 bases, with 12 bases left between them. Germline V gives CDR1 MRHNA, CDR2 SNTAGT. The CDR3 is CASSDAGRRAFF. For the CDR3, the DNA is TGTGCCAGCAGTGACGCGGGGAGAAGGGCTTTCTTT.